The clone carrying this TCR beta chain is judged medium-sized (0.01 to 0.1%). Its antigen is not known. Time point given: sample taken at primary tumor resection. The cohort: 70 to 75 early-stage, untreated non-small cell lung cancer patients. Whole RNA obtained from tumor, nontumor lung or frozen PBMC underwent sequencing without sorting. This record comes from a study of spatial heterogeneity in lung cancer. Points from the study as a whole: Ubiquitous and regional nonsynonymous mutations were each tracked by the matching count of ubiquitous or regional expanded TCRs. Estimated coverage of tumor T cells was about 7% for alpha and about 13% for beta chains. One measure, the expanded intratumoral alpha and beta TCR count, tracked tumor mutation counts.

Each CDR3 protein is one row after TCRdb ran MiXCR on the 5' RACE reads. The sample holds around 9,200 distinct CDR3 sequences, approximately 5.1% seen once. Trimming took off 5 bases at V and 0 bases at J, with 8 bases between the two ends. The CDR3 sequence is 13 residues long. Germline CDR1 is LNHDA and CDR2 is SQIVND (reference sequence). The rearrangement links TRBV19 to TRBJ2-7; tentatively, D is TRBD2 (5 bases). This TCR was recovered from a female donor with early-stage non-small cell lung cancer. This specimen consisted of lung tumor tissue, obtained at surgery. CDR3 region: CASSPGISYEQYF. CDR3 sequence (DNA): TGTGCCAGTAGTCCCGGGATCTCCTACGAGCAGTACTTC.